The present T cell receptor beta chain was sequenced within a study of blood T cell repertoires in COVID-19. At the level of the study: Samples taken during acute and convalescent COVID-19 were collected in the United States, Italy and Spain. In each case, the material was cDNA or gDNA derived from T cells, B-cell-depleted T cells, or PBMCs.

Per the authors' pipeline: From reference gene primer amplification, estimates of nucleated cell counts were derived. Libraries were prepared by immunoSEQ multiplex PCR; TCRdb keeps only in-frame clonotypes and omits some of them. Clone size and the V and J calls come from that table; the DNA yielded D and trimming. The table shows around 110,000 clones, with 80% to 90% occurring only once. Germline CDR1 and CDR2: MDHEN and SYDVKM. The trim removed 7 bases at V and 3 bases at J, leaving 8 bases unmatched. The CDR3 sequence is 15 residues long. The chain is built from TRBV28 and TRBJ2-1; 8 bases fit TRBD2. Sequencing was done on a sample of peripheral blood. This TCR was sampled from a man aged 35-49 years with active or convalescent COVID-19. The CDR3 sequence: CASTEGTRNYNEQFF. Here the CDR3 DNA reads TGTGCCAGCACCGAAGGGACTAGGAACTACAATGAGCAGTTCTTC.